The clone carrying this T cell receptor (beta chain) was recorded many times. The sample is drawn from a study of T cells in Graves' hyperthyroidism and ophthalmopathy. Across the study: Peripheral blood was taken when the disease was first diagnosed, before any treatment began.

RNA transcripts were the template for amplifying TCR beta CDR3 regions. The HTBI primer set drove a first-round RT-PCR of the TCR CDR3. Via MiXCR, TCRdb re-called the multiplex PCR reads, giving one row per CDR3 protein. Found here are roughly 500,000 distinct CDR3 sequences, roughly 14% of them singletons; the top ten hold roughly 5.5%. Uncontrolled infection, other autoimmune disease, pregnancy and lactation each barred patients from inclusion. The sequenced sample consisted of blood. This sequence originates from a woman under 40 with Graves' hyperthyroidism that later progressed to Graves' ophthalmopathy.

The CDR3 is CASSTRVAGNSPLHF. The CDR3, as DNA: TGCGCCAGCAGCACCCGTGTGGCCGGTAATTCACCCCTCCACTTT. This chain links TRBV4-3 with TRBJ1-6; D is undetermined. The germline V gene has CDR1 LGHNA and CDR2 YSLEER. CDR3 length: 15 amino acids. V lost 5 bases, J lost 6 bases, and 14 bases lay in between.